The 26 T cell receptor beta chains listed next were all sequenced from one sample in a study of T cells in Graves' hyperthyroidism and ophthalmopathy. From RNA transcripts, TCR beta CDR3 regions were amplified. TCR CDR3 regions were first amplified by RT-PCR with HTBI primers. TCRdb analysed the multiplex PCR reads with MiXCR anew, one entry per CDR3 protein. The sample consists of about 290,000 distinct CDR3 sequences, 13% of them appearing once. Sequencing used blood. These receptors all stem from a woman younger than 45 with Graves' hyperthyroidism that later progressed to Graves' ophthalmopathy.

This clonotype has ten or more counts. V and J are TRBV2 and TRBJ2-3, with a weak D call TRBD2 (5 bases). Germline CDR1 is SNHLY and CDR2 is FYNNEI. Trimming removed 0 bases from V and 5 bases from J, with 15 bases in between. This CDR3 contains 16 residues. The CDR3 DNA sequence: TGTGCCAGCAGTGAAGCAGAGGGTGGGTCCAGAGATACGCAGTATTTT. Amino acids: CASSEAEGGSRDTQYF.

This clonotype was detected ten times or more. V usage is TRBV6-2 or TRBV6-3 and J usage is TRBJ2-7, with D possibly called TRBD1 or TRBD2 (5 bases each). CDR1 is MNHEY and CDR2 is SVGEGT in the germline V gene. Trimming took off 4 bases at V and 2 bases at J, with 12 bases between the two ends. The length of the CDR3 is 14 residues. CDR3 DNA sequence: TGTGCCAGCAGTTCCCCGGGACCCACCTACGAGCAGTACTTC. Protein sequence: CASSSPGPTYEQYF.

This clonotype was seen many times. The rearrangement joins TRBV2 to TRBJ1-1; D unresolved. This CDR3 spans 16 amino acids. V was trimmed by 0 bases and J by 0 bases, leaving 11 bases between them. Germline V gene lookup returns CDR1 SNHLY and CDR2 FYNNEI. The CDR3 reads CASSEAVLGLNTEAFF. The CDR3 DNA reads TGTGCCAGCAGTGAAGCGGTGTTGGGCCTGAACACTGAAGCTTTCTTT.

A note on this clonotype: One base away lies a much larger clone, so this may be a sequencing read error. In nucleotides, the CDR3 is TGTGCCAGCATGGGACAGGGTAAGACTGAAGCTTTCTTT. This translates into CASMGQGKTEAFF. V and J are TRBV27 and TRBJ1-1; 9 bases agree with TRBD1. Germline V gene lookup returns CDR1 MNHEY and CDR2 SMNVEV (reference sequence). The trim removed 7 bases at V and 5 bases at J, leaving 5 bases unmatched. This CDR3 is built from 13 residues.

This clonotype was picked up a small number of times. This chain uses TRBV20-1 with TRBJ2-1; D unresolved. The ends were cut back, 0 bases at V and 9 bases at J, with 9 bases in the middle. The CDR3 covers 12 residues. Looked up from germline, CDR1 is DFQATT and CDR2 is SNEGSKA (reference sequence). CDR3 bases: TGCAGTGCTAGAGAAAACCCGCCTGAGCAGTTCTTC. This sequence encodes CSARENPPEQFF.

Comments on this clonotype: The conserved final phenylalanine or tryptophan is absent from the CDR3, which likely points to a read error. V and J are TRBV4-3 and TRBJ1-1; D unclear. The length of the CDR3 is 15 residues. Trimming left V 1 base short and J 3 bases short, with 12 bases between. CDR1 and CDR2 (germline): LGHNA, YSLEER. As DNA, the CDR3 is TGCGCCAGCAGCCAAGTAGGGAGATCATACACTGAAGCTTTCCTT. It encodes CASSQVGRSYTEAFL.

In its sample, this clonotype was seen many times. V usage is TRBV12-3 or TRBV12-4 and J usage is TRBJ1-1, with a tentative D call TRBD1 (5 bases). The CDR3 has 13 residues. Trimming took off 6 bases at V and 1 base at J, with 9 bases between the two ends. CDR3 sequence (DNA): TGTGCCAGCAGCCCGGACACGAACACTGAAGCTTTCTTT. Amino acids: CASSPDTNTEAFF.

At least ten counts were recorded for this clonotype. J is TRBJ1-2 and V is TRBV28, with 7 bases lining up with TRBD1. This CDR3 has 16 residues. CDR1 is MDHEN, CDR2 SYDVKM, per germline. Trimming took 4 bases from V and 5 from J; bases not matched to a gene: 13. Written as DNA, the CDR3 is TGTGCCAGCAGTTCACCATCAGGGGGAGTTCGGTATGGCTACACCTTC. This encodes CASSSPSGGVRYGYTF.

This clonotype was seen many times. V usage is TRBV28 and J usage is TRBJ2-3; D might be TRBD2 (6 bases). CDR3 length equals 12 residues. The V gene's germline CDR1 is MDHEN and CDR2 SYDVKM. Trimming left V 9 bases short and J 4 bases short, with 11 bases between. CDR3 loop: CASGGVADTQYF. In DNA form, the CDR3 reads TGTGCCAGTGGAGGGGTCGCAGATACGCAGTATTTT.

This clonotype occurred many times. The chain has TRBV2 and TRBJ2-7; 7 nucleotides align to TRBD1. This CDR3 comprises 14 residues. Trimming at V came to 6 bases and at J to 6 bases, leaving 11 bases not matched to a gene. Germline values: CDR1 SNHLY, CDR2 FYNNEI. CDR3 amino acids: CASRRDRDLSEQYF. In DNA, the CDR3 is TGTGCCAGCAGGAGAGACAGGGATTTATCCGAGCAGTACTTC.

This clonotype was detected many times. The chain employs TRBV27 and TRBJ2-1, with 8 bases identical to TRBD2. Trimming removed 0 bases from V and 4 bases from J; junction bases left unmatched: 2. Germline V gives CDR1 MNHEY, CDR2 SMNVEV (reference sequence). This CDR3 has 15 residues. CDR3 amino acids: CASSLSSGIYNEQFF. CDR3 DNA sequence: TGTGCCAGCAGTTTATCTAGCGGGATTTACAATGAGCAGTTCTTC.

This clonotype was found many times. This chain joins TRBV12-3 or TRBV12-4 and TRBJ2-5; 8 nucleotides line up with TRBD2. The CDR3 is made up of 15 amino acids. The V segment lost 2 bases and the J segment 3 bases; nucleotides outside the gene matches: 5. This CDR3 is CASSLIGRGKETQYF. DNA of the CDR3: TGTGCCAGCAGTTTAATCGGGAGGGGGAAAGAGACCCAGTACTTC.

This clonotype was recorded at least ten times. CDR3: CASRPNTEGGYTF. CDR3 nucleotides: TGTGCCAGCAGACCCAACACGGAGGGTGGCTACACCTTC. The chain has TRBV6-2 or TRBV6-3 and TRBJ1-2; D is unclear. Germline CDR1 is MNHEY and CDR2 is SVGEGT. The CDR3 spans 13 residues. V dropped 6 bases and J dropped 7 bases, with 15 bases sitting between them.

This clonotype was seen many times. The chain couples TRBV2 to TRBJ1-5, with D uncertain. This CDR3 region has 16 residues. CDR1 and CDR2 (germline): SNHLY, FYNNEI. Trimming pared 6 bases from V and 3 bases from J, leaving 18 bases between. This CDR3 is CASSNSGVWINQPQHF. CDR3 sequence (DNA): TGTGCCAGCAGCAATAGCGGGGTTTGGATCAATCAGCCCCAGCATTTT. Using reference TRBV2 and TRBJ1-5 for the parts outside the CDR3, the full variable domain is EPEVTQTPSHQVTQMGQEVILRCVPISNHLYFYWYRQILGQKVEFLVSFYNNEISEKSEIFDDQFSVERPDGSNFTLKIRSTKLEDSAMYFCASSNSGVWINQPQHFGDGTRLSIL.

The chain has TRBV29-1 and TRBJ2-7; D ambiguous. Germline CDR1 reads SQVTM; CDR2 reads ANQGSEA. This CDR3 has 11 residues. Trimming stripped 5 bases from V and 3 bases from J, with 8 bases between. CDR3 sequence: CSVLHNYEQYF. Written as DNA, the CDR3 is TGCAGCGTTCTACACAACTACGAGCAGTACTTC.

This clonotype was seen ten or more times. V and J are TRBV7-3 and TRBJ2-1, with D maybe TRBD2 (6 bases). Germline CDR1 SGHTA, CDR2 FQGTGA. V was trimmed by 2 bases and J by 8 bases, leaving 10 bases between them. The CDR3 length is 13 residues. The CDR3 reads CASSLVTGDEQFF. CDR3 DNA: TGTGCCAGCAGCTTAGTAACGGGAGATGAGCAGTTCTTC.

This clonotype was seen ten or more times. The chain recombines TRBV7-9 with TRBJ1-1, with D unresolved. The length of the CDR3 is 14 residues. The ends were cut back, 6 bases at V and 4 bases at J, with 15 bases in the middle. The germline gives CDR1 SEHNR, CDR2 FQNEAQ (reference sequence). The CDR3 sequence: CASSPVQALTEAFF. CDR3 DNA: TGTGCCAGCAGTCCCGTCCAAGCCCTCACTGAAGCTTTCTTT.

This clonotype was recorded many times. V is TRBV7-2 and J is TRBJ1-2; possibly TRBD1 for D (6 bases). V lost 1 base and J 7 bases, leaving 10 bases between the germline ends. Germline-derived CDR1 and CDR2 are SGHTA and FQGNSA. This CDR3 spans 13 amino acids. In DNA, the CDR3 is TGTGCCAGCAGCTTAGATGGGGGCGGTGGCTACACCTTC. It specifies CASSLDGGGGYTF.

As regards this clonotype: A read error may be the cause here, since a much bigger clone is one base away. CDR3 sequence (DNA): TGTGCCAGCGGTTACCACAATGAGCAGTTCTTC. This gives the protein CASGYHNEQFF. This chain links TRBV12-3 or TRBV12-4 with TRBJ2-1; D is ambiguous. Trimming pared 8 bases from V and 5 bases from J, leaving 7 bases between. The CDR3 runs 11 residues.

This clonotype was found many times. The chain has TRBV3-1 and TRBJ1-6; D not certain. This CDR3 has 13 residues. The ends were cut back, 1 base at V and 13 bases at J, with 11 bases in the middle. Germline V CDR1 and CDR2: LGHDT, YNNKEL (reference sequence). The CDR3 reads CASSQGSRSPLHF. Here the CDR3 DNA reads TGTGCCAGCAGCCAAGGGTCCAGATCCCCCCTCCACTTT.

A word on this clonotype: This may come from a read error, since a much larger clone is one base off. V is TRBV20-1 and J is TRBJ2-1; D could derive from TRBD1 or TRBD2 (5 bases each). The DNA end favors TRBJ2-7, so the J call may be wrong. The germline V gene encodes CDR1 DFQATT and CDR2 SNEGSKA (reference sequence). The CDR3 contains 14 residues. The CDR3 nucleotides are TGCAGTGCTACAGGGACCGCTTCCTACAATGAGCAGTACTTC. As protein: CSATGTASYNEQYF.

Only a few counts were recorded for this clonotype. The V gene is TRBV5-6, the J gene TRBJ1-2; possible D gene TRBD1, 5 bases. The germline CDR1 and CDR2 sequences are SGHDT and YYEEEE. V was shortened by 4 bases and J by 0 bases, with 13 bases between the two germline ends. The length of the CDR3 is 15 residues. This chain's CDR3 is CASSLGIQANYGYTF. The CDR3 nucleotides are TGTGCCAGCAGCCTAGGCATACAGGCTAACTATGGCTACACCTTC.

The sample holds many counts of this clonotype. The genes are TRBV3-1 and TRBJ1-2; D is perhaps TRBD1 (5 bases). Germline CDR1 LGHDT, CDR2 YNNKEL (reference sequence). V lost 3 bases, J lost 7 bases, and 9 bases lay in between. The CDR3 consists of 12 residues. The CDR3 here is CASSQAGSGYTF. In DNA, the CDR3 is TGTGCCAGCAGCCAGGCAGGGTCTGGCTACACCTTC. Complete variable domain (other parts from reference TRBV3-1 and TRBJ1-2): DTAVSQTPKYLVTQMGNDKSIKCEQNLGHDTMYWYKQDSKKFLKIMFSYNNKELIINETVPNRFSPKSPDKAHLNLHINSLELGDSAVYFCASSQAGSGYTFGSGTRLTVV.

V gene TRBV19 combines with J gene TRBJ2-7, with D possibly called TRBD1 or TRBD2 (6 bases each). Trimming took 4 bases from V and 1 from J, leaving 17 bases between them. Looked up from germline, CDR1 is LNHDA and CDR2 is SQIVND (reference sequence). The CDR3 has 16 residues. The CDR3 region is CASSTPSGAPSYEQYF. The CDR3 nucleotides read TGTGCCAGTAGTACCCCATCGGGGGCCCCATCCTACGAGCAGTACTTC.

In this sample, this clonotype turned up many times. The rearrangement uses TRBV7-2 and TRBJ2-5; D remains ambiguous. The CDR3 runs 12 residues. The V gene lost 1 base and the J gene lost 3 bases, with 3 bases spanning the gap. Germline V gene data show CDR1 as SGHTA and CDR2 as FQGNSA. The CDR3 DNA follows: TGTGCCAGCAGCTTAGGTGAAGAGACCCAGTACTTC. It specifies CASSLGEETQYF.

This chain connects TRBV11-2 to TRBJ2-1; 10 bases line up with TRBD2. The junction had 19 bases not matched to a gene; V was cut back by 1 base and J by 13 bases. This CDR3 has 18 amino acids. Germline CDR1 reads SGHAT; CDR2 reads FQNNGV. The CDR3 spells CASSLVMGTAVQRGGQFF. For the CDR3, the DNA is TGTGCCAGCAGCTTAGTAATGGGTACAGCGGTCCAGCGGGGGGGCCAGTTCTTC.